The text below deals with one TCR beta chain. This clone's antigen is unknown. Possible read error: a much larger clone is one base away. Other nucleotide sequences from this sample produce the same CDR3. Library construction relied on the immunoSEQ multiplex PCR assay. For the multiplex PCR, a mixture combining 60 forward primers for TCR Vbeta segments and 13 reverse primers for TCR Jbeta segments was used. A multiplex PCR assay on genomic DNA amplified the CDR3 region of rearranged TCR beta genes. Amplified TCR beta libraries were sequenced as 87-base-pair reads on the Illumina HiSeq System. From the authors' description of their analysis: Across the 600 to 700 repertoires, a later analysis counted 78 million or so unique TCR beta chains, approximately 12 million of which were shared by at least two donors. A nearest-neighbor algorithm error-corrected the raw reads and collapsed the reads into unique sequences, merging closely related sequences to remove PCR and sequencing errors. V, D and J gene segments were assigned by aligning CDR3 sequences to IMGT reference sequences. For a sequence to be retained, a match of at least six nucleotides was required to both a V gene segment and a J gene segment. Rearrangements were classified as productive when the CDR3 lacked stop codons and remained in frame with V and J, and all other rearrangements were classified as non-productive. CDR3 was defined by IMGT convention, running from the second conserved V-encoded cysteine to the conserved J-encoded phenylalanine. In an earlier analysis of around 540 of the donors, sequences lacking an unambiguous match to a single V gene segment were excluded. In an earlier analysis of approximately 500 of the donors, a V segment was called functional when productive rearrangements were above 56.7%, and segregating when the standard deviation between donors exceeded 5%. A statistical classification framework was built for diagnosing cytomegalovirus status from the catalog of TCR beta chain sequences. In a later analysis, V and J genes were assigned by comparing TCR nucleotide sequences against IMGT/GENE-DB human TR gene sequences. A later analysis assigned CDR3 sequences and most-parsimonious VDJ recombination scenarios with the TCRdist pipeline. A later analysis defined each TCR beta chain by its CDR3 amino acid sequence plus V-gene family, and excluded reads lacking a unique V-gene family. As a way to deal with suspected cross-contamination and a sequencing artifact, a later analysis dropped over 550 nucleotide sequences that were highly shared and had low generation probability. A later analysis calculated a clonal expansion index for each public chain from normalized within-repertoire ranks of inferred template counts. Generation probabilities in a later analysis came from a VDJ recombination model fitted to out-of-frame rearrangements, and those results were checked against IGoR. Hypergeometric tests were used in a later analysis to score TCR-TCR, TCR-HLA and TCR-CMV co-occurrence, with a repertoire-size bias correction applied to the TCR pairs. In a later analysis, false discovery rates were estimated by permuting HLA or CMV assignments 20 times. In a later analysis, co-occurring TCRs were grouped with DBSCAN, and TCRdist sequence similarity was added when clustering was performed within HLA-allele-positive subsets. Repertoires with fewer than 30,000 or more than 120,000 public chains were left out of co-occurrence clustering, as were four to six repertoires with anomalous nucleotide sharing. This immuneACCESS table, as held by TCRdb, lists in-frame sequences with V and J called but not all clones. Of the missing ones, under half trace to an unresolved V gene in checked studies; the others have no known cause. V and J calls and clone size are copied from that table; D and trimming were computed from the DNA. This sample is represented by approximately 120,000 clones; 69% of them were singletons. Of the sample, approximately 5.4% falls within the top ten clones.

The sample originates from a study of cytomegalovirus exposure and HLA in healthy donors (TCRdb year 2017). Regarding the research as a whole: According to an earlier analysis of a few hundred of the donors, some 180 million T cells yielded some 110 million unique TCR beta sequences and about 300 Gb of sequence data. An early release that covered about 600 HLA-typed donors contained 300 to 350 gigabases of sequencing data and tens of millions of unique TCR sequences. Among the roughly 390 genotyped donors, about 85% belonged to the genetic ancestry cluster associated with self-reported Caucasian donors. The aim of the study was to test whether cataloging public T cell receptors could identify signatures of past pathogen exposure. The study used immunosequencing to profile the T cell repertoires of 666 subjects and linked those repertoires to cytomegalovirus serostatus. A separate validation cohort of roughly 120 different subjects was used in addition to the approximately 610-subject first cohort. The study combined high-throughput TCR immunosequencing, statistical association of individual TCRs with disease status, and machine learning to predict cytomegalovirus infection status. In a later analysis, previously published TCR beta repertoires from about 640 donors were re-analyzed and high-resolution HLA genotyping was added so that TCR occurrence patterns could be studied. Rather than using new phenotypic data, the later analysis identified candidate immune exposures from TCR beta sequences and from how often those sequences occurred across donors. An earlier analysis of approximately 580 of the donors used high-throughput TCR beta sequencing to judge whether each TCR beta V gene segment behaved as functional or pseudogenic. Donor age, sex, ethnicity and CMV serostatus were compiled alongside the repertoire data. In a later genetic analysis, genome-wide SNP genotypes for about 65% of the 666 donors were used, and that subset was treated as a discovery cohort. Every repertoire in the discovery cohort had been generated on one and the same sequencing platform. Class I and class II HLA loci were covered by the typing at four-digit resolution. Typing coverage differed by locus: A, B, C, DRB1 and DQB1 were typed in about 620-640 donors, DQA1 in about 500, DPA1 in around 610, and DPB1 in approximately 450. A few DR-DQ haplotypes were treated as single units for association and clustering because of strong linkage in the cohort. Among 398 genotyped donors of the cohort, an average of around 250,000 unique TCR beta nucleotide sequences was sequenced per donor, of which 15% to 20% were non-productive.

General conclusions and limits of the study: Immune exposure information for the cohort was limited to CMV serostatus. The authors suggested that the approach could potentially be extended to other disease states and immunological phenotypes. In a later analysis, TCR association rates were found to vary across HLA loci, with the most associated TCRs seen for DRB1 alleles and the fewest for HLA-C alleles. In vitro tests confirmed that a few of the cytomegalovirus-associated TCR beta chains recognize cytomegalovirus antigens. In a later analysis, some 17,000 TCR beta sequences were associated with specific HLA alleles at a false discovery rate of 0.05. Compared with equally common non-associated chains, HLA-associated TCR beta chains in a later analysis were more clonally expanded and had lower generation probabilities. A further reported finding was that TCR beta sequences accurately predicted the HLA-A and HLA-B alleles for most subjects in the first cohort. V-gene and J-gene trimming of TCR beta chains was associated with a missense DCLRE1C variant in a later genetic analysis, and the association was replicated in an independent cohort. According to a later genetic analysis, donors in an Asian-associated ancestry cluster had fewer N-insertions in productive TCRs than the approximately 650-donor mean. Sequencing depth was assumed to be roughly uniform across donors in the presence/absence analyses, though that assumption may not hold. A cluster of highly shared sequence variants was judged likely to be a technical artifact of the sequencing pipeline. In an earlier analysis of around 600 of the donors, most TCR beta V segments appeared in productive rearrangements about 87% or about 30% of the time, broadly matching IMGT annotations. This cohort had only TCR beta chains sequenced, and the lack of alpha or paired-chain data limited which features could be detected. A later analysis found that most CMV-associated TCR beta chains appeared HLA-restricted, with HLA associations seemingly driven largely by CMV exposure. HLA typing was unavailable for some donors at each locus, so association tests used only the typed subset. The classifier was reported to diagnose cytomegalovirus status with high specificity and sensitivity in both the original and validation cohorts. When HLA alleles, especially DR and DQ, strongly co-occurred, attributing TCR associations to individual alleles was difficult. A later analysis reported that several top co-occurrence clusters appeared linked to parvovirus B19, influenza, CMV and Epstein-Barr virus. Because counts were too low, about 18 rarely observed V segments, including chromosome 9 orphons, were excluded from the earlier analysis of a few hundred of the donors. Across donors, most TCR sequences were observed very rarely, whereas some public TCRs were present in many individuals. Linkage disequilibrium might explain the correlated functional status among segregating V segments, but an unknown experimental factor could not be excluded. The study gave a list of 150 to 200 TCR beta chains associated with cytomegalovirus.

The cohort consisted of 650 to 700 healthy bone marrow donors. At the time of sampling, all cohort members were nominally healthy, though unrecorded immune exposures were likely present. The donor was CMV seropositive and belonged to the group of 250 to 350 seropositive cohort members. A peripheral blood sample was collected from each donor, and TCR beta sequencing was performed on peripheral blood mononuclear cells. The Qiagen DNeasy Blood Extraction Kit was used to extract genomic DNA from the blood cell samples. This receptor was obtained from a woman in her 70s in good health and CMV-seropositive. Sequencing was performed on PBMCs.

The nucleotide sequence reads TGTGCCAGCAGTTACTCGTCGGGACAGGGGAATGAAAAACTGTTTTTT. It translates to CASSYSSGQGNEKLFF. The chain is encoded by TRBV6-5 joined to TRBJ1-4; the central 10 bases match TRBD1. CDR1 and CDR2 are drawn from the germline V gene: MNHEY, SVGAGI. Ends trimmed: V by 0 bases, J by 5 bases; bases unmatched to a gene: 3. Reading from cysteine to phenylalanine, the CDR3 counts 16 amino acids. Just the 48-base CDR3 DNA is kept, in frame starting at base 1.